These T cell receptor beta chains were read from a single sample in a study of cytomegalovirus exposure and HLA in healthy donors. Assay: immunoSEQ multiplex PCR; the TCRdb copy retains only in-frame clones and omits some. The sample carries around 80,000 clones, about 80% recorded once. Sequencing was performed on PBMCs. The origin of the receptors is a female donor in good health and CMV-seronegative. Both conserved end residues are part of each CDR3. A D gene is named only where the DNA matches it firmly. The size field is filled for only some rows; it gives once, few, many or a size class.

size	J	V	D	CDR3	DNA
.	TRBJ1-1	TRBV6-1	.	CASSEHWEGTEAFF	TGTGCCAGCAGTGAACATTGGGAGGGCACTGAAGCTTTCTTT
few	TRBJ2-3	TRBV5-6	.	CASSVSQGSPTDTQYF	TGTGCCAGCAGCGTATCCCAGGGTTCTCCCACAGATACGCAGTATTTT
.	TRBJ2-2	TRBV7-2	.	CASRFKALSNTGELFF	TGTGCCAGCAGGTTTAAAGCCCTTTCGAACACCGGGGAGCTGTTTTTT
.	TRBJ2-7	TRBV19	.	CASSQKTGHLGGQYF	TGTGCCAGTAGTCAAAAAACGGGACACCTTGGAGGGCAGTACTTC
.	TRBJ1-4	TRBV5-1	TRBD1	CASSSGQGALRTNEKLFF	TGCGCCAGCAGCTCCGGACAGGGGGCCTTAAGAACTAATGAAAAACTGTTTTTT
few	TRBJ2-7	TRBV18	.	CASSPGSASYEQYF	TGTGCCAGCTCACCCGGGTCTGCCTCCTACGAGCAGTACTTC
few	TRBJ1-4	TRBV30	.	CAWDRMNEKLFF	TGTGCCTGGGACAGGATGAATGAAAAACTGTTTTTT
.	TRBJ2-5	TRBV7-7	TRBD2	CASSSSLGTRETQYF	TGTGCTAGCAGCTCCTCGCTCGGGACTAGGGAGACCCAGTACTTC
.	TRBJ1-1	TRBV19	TRBD1	CASGTGSTEAFF	TGTGCCAGCGGGACAGGGAGCACTGAAGCTTTCTTT
.	TRBJ2-7	TRBV19	TRBD1	CASSIDLGQGMDEQYF	TGTGCCAGTAGTATAGATCTGGGACAGGGGATGGACGAGCAGTACTTC
.	TRBJ2-7	TRBV27	.	CASSPGLISGYEQYF	TGTGCCAGCAGCCCGGGCCTCATTTCGGGGTACGAGCAGTACTTC
once	TRBJ1-1	TRBV19	.	CASSMGHFTEAFF	TGTGCCAGTAGTATGGGCCACTTCACTGAAGCTTTCTTT
once	TRBJ1-5	TRBV28	.	CASSTGQISNQPQHF	TGTGCCAGCAGCACCGGACAAATTAGCAATCAGCCCCAGCATTTT
once	TRBJ1-3	TRBV7-9	TRBD1	CASSPRGQGANTIYF	TGTGCCAGCAGCCCCCGGGGACAGGGGGCGAACACCATATATTTT
few	TRBJ1-2	TRBV28	TRBD1	CASSITQGFGYTF	TGTGCCAGCAGTATCACACAGGGGTTTGGCTACACCTTC